The 8 T cell receptor beta chains reported below all come from one sample, sequenced in a study of blood T cell repertoires in COVID-19. Assay used: immunoSEQ multiplex PCR; TCRdb lists only in-frame clones, some missing. The table lists about 520,000 clones, over 75% of them singletons. The sequencing sample was made of peripheral blood. The receptor source for this set is a human donor in a cohort sampled during active COVID-19.

The J gene is TRBJ2-1, the V gene TRBV18, with TRBD1 as a possible D gene (6 bases). V was clipped by 6 bases and J by 5 bases, with 17 bases between them. CDR1 is KGHSH and CDR2 is LQKENI in the germline V gene. This CDR3 comprises 15 residues. Here the CDR3 DNA reads TGTGCCAGCTCCCCGGCACAGGGAGTTAACAATGAGCAGTTCTTC. Translated: CASSPAQGVNNEQFF.

The chain is built from TRBV7-2 and TRBJ2-5; 7 nucleotides match TRBD1. The CDR3 runs to 14 residues. V was clipped by 5 bases and J by 4 bases; unmatched bases: 7. Germline CDR1 and CDR2: SGHTA and FQGNSA. CDR3 bases: TGTGCCAGCAGCCCGACAGGGAAGCGAGAGACCCAGTACTTC. This gives the protein CASSPTGKRETQYF.

Of note for this clone: Other DNA sequences in this specimen translate into the identical CDR3. J is TRBJ2-7 and V is TRBV5-6; weak D call: TRBD2 (6 bases). Germline CDR1 and CDR2: SGHDT and YYEEEE. V was shortened by 0 bases and J by 4 bases, with 11 bases between the two germline ends. The CDR3 length is 14 residues. The CDR3 sequence: CASSLGGDFYEQYF. The DNA of the CDR3 is TGTGCCAGCAGCTTGGGCGGGGACTTTTACGAGCAGTACTTC.

V gene TRBV28 combines with J gene TRBJ2-3, with 8 bases lining up with TRBD1. This CDR3 spans 14 amino acids. In germline, CDR1 is MDHEN, CDR2 SYDVKM. With 6 bases clipped from V and 5 bases from J, the junction kept 7 bases outside the gene matches. CDR3 nucleotide sequence: TGTGCCAGCAGAACAGGACAGGGAAAAGATACGCAGTATTTT. Its protein product is CASRTGQGKDTQYF.

This clone showed up just once. This chain uses TRBV20-1 with TRBJ1-1; D ambiguous. V lost 3 bases and J 11 bases, leaving 19 bases between the germline ends. The CDR3 has 13 residues. CDR1 is DFQATT and CDR2 is SNEGSKA in the germline V gene (reference sequence). The CDR3 DNA reads TGCAGTGCTAGTTTCCGAGGGCTTTTTGGCGCTTTCTTT. It yields the protein CSASFRGLFGAFF.

This chain uses TRBV7-3 with TRBJ2-3; possible D gene TRBD2, 6 bases. Germline assignment: CDR1 SGHTA and CDR2 FQGTGA. The CDR3 spans 14 residues. The germline V and J ends were trimmed by 4 bases and 3 bases, with 11 bases remaining between them. The CDR3 loop reads CASSSLSGTDTQYF. In DNA, the CDR3 is TGTGCCAGCAGCTCTCTTAGCGGAACAGATACGCAGTATTTT.

The V call is TRBV7-9, the J call TRBJ2-3; 11 bases align to TRBD2. CDR3 length: 16 residues. The germline V gene has CDR1 SEHNR and CDR2 FQNEAQ (reference sequence). The V segment lost 5 bases and the J segment 2 bases; nucleotides outside the gene matches: 6. CDR3 coding DNA: TGTGCCAGCAGCCGAACTAGCGGGAGCTACACAGATACGCAGTATTTT. This sequence encodes CASSRTSGSYTDTQYF.

Comments on this clone: One end of the junction fails to match germline, which may point to a read error. The chain carries TRBV7-7 and TRBJ2-5; no firm D call. Germline values: CDR1 SSHAT, CDR2 FNYEAQ (reference sequence). There are 15 residues in the CDR3. The CDR3 sequence is CASSLGAGLQETQYF. The DNA for the CDR3 is TGTGCTAGCAGCTTAGGCGCAGGTCTGCAAGAGACCCAGTACTTC.